This T cell receptor beta chain was sequenced during a study of T cell responses to AZD1222 COVID-19 vaccine. The germline V gene encodes CDR1 SGHRS and CDR2 YFSETQ. The CDR3 has 15 residues. V dropped 4 bases and J dropped 3; count of bases not matched to a gene: 5. Produced via immunoSEQ multiplex PCR; TCRdb's table is partial and in-frame only. This table has about 110,000 clones, around 90% appearing once. The chain is built from TRBV5-1 and TRBJ2-3; TRBD2 agrees at 10 bases. Material: peripheral blood, obtained 28 days after the second AZD1222 dose. The sequence was obtained from an adult who received the AZD1222 COVID-19 vaccine. CDR3 bases: TGCGCCAGCAGCCGGACTAGCGGTCCTACAGATACGCAGTATTTT. Translating gives CASSRTSGPTDTQYF. The full variable domain, its missing parts supplied by reference TRBV5-1 and TRBJ2-3, is KAGVTQTPRYLIKTRGQQVTLSCSPISGHRSVSWYQQTPGQGLQFLFEYFSETQRNKGNFPGRFSGRQFSNSRSEMNVSTLELGDSALYLCASSRTSGPTDTQYFGPGTRLTVL.